The 15 T cell receptor beta chains given below trace back to one sample, sequenced in a study of control samples from healthy donors and cancer patients. Using immunoSEQ multiplex PCR, the repertoire was profiled, and TCRdb retains in-frame clones only, with some absent. The top ten hold about 14% of the sample, which has about 160,000 clones, approximately 94% seen once. Sequenced material: PBMCs. These receptors were obtained from a man aged 55 to 70 with colorectal cancer.

This sequence joins TRBV13 and TRBJ1-2; unclear D gene. The CDR3 covers 15 residues. Germline lookup yields CDR1 PRHDT and CDR2 FYEKMQ (reference sequence). Trimming removed 4 bases from V and 3 bases from J, with 15 bases in between. In nucleotides, the CDR3 is TGTGCCAGCAGCTCGTCCCCGACAAGCGACTATGGCTACACCTTC. Residues: CASSSSPTSDYGYTF.

This chain links TRBV6-5 with TRBJ1-1; perhaps TRBD1 as D (6 bases). The germline V and J ends were trimmed by 2 bases and 4 bases, with 11 bases remaining between them. CDR3 size: 14 residues. The germline gives CDR1 MNHEY, CDR2 SVGAGI. The CDR3 DNA follows: TGTGCCAGCAGTTACAGGGGGGAGGGCACTGAAGCTTTCTTT. It encodes CASSYRGEGTEAFF.

The CDR3 protein is CASSLVSGTAGYTF. CDR3 bases: TGTGCCAGCAGCTTAGTGAGCGGGACCGCTGGCTACACCTTC. The chain has TRBV7-9 and TRBJ1-2; D might be TRBD1 (5 bases). V was shortened by 1 base and J by 7 bases, with 13 bases between the two germline ends. Germline CDR1 and CDR2: SEHNR and FQNEAQ (reference sequence). This CDR3 has 14 amino acids.

The J gene is TRBJ2-1, the V gene TRBV3-1 (or the pseudogene TRBV3-2), with D perhaps matching TRBD1 or TRBD2 (6 bases each). Trimming removed 5 bases from V and 2 bases from J, with 16 bases in between. This CDR3 is 16 amino acids long. CDR1 is LGHDT and CDR2 is YNNKEL in the germline V gene (reference sequence). CDR3 DNA sequence: TGTGCCAGCAGCAGGGGGGACTGGACAGCCTACAATGAGCAGTTCTTC. Protein: CASSRGDWTAYNEQFF.

The CDR3 nucleotides are TGTGCCAGCATCCGACAGGGGGAGGACAATGAGCAGTTCTTC. Protein: CASIRQGEDNEQFF. The J gene is TRBJ2-1, the V gene TRBV27, with 9 bases that match TRBD1. The V segment lost 7 bases and the J segment 5 bases; nucleotides outside the gene matches: 6. Per germline, CDR1 MNHEY and CDR2 SMNVEV (reference sequence). This CDR3 is built from 14 residues.

The rearrangement uses TRBV5-1 and TRBJ2-2; D is perhaps TRBD1 (5 bases). Germline CDR1 is SGHRS and CDR2 is YFSETQ. Trimming pared 0 bases from V and 4 bases from J, leaving 7 bases between. This CDR3 contains 14 residues. The CDR3 DNA is TGCGCCAGCAGCTTGGCCCAGGGCACCGGGGAGCTGTTTTTT. It encodes CASSLAQGTGELFF.

With respect to this clone: Because it lacks the conserved phenylalanine or tryptophan at the end, this CDR3 is likely a read error. The DNA is omitted, as the CDR3 cannot be located on it reliably, and the CDR3 follows TCRdb's listing. The J gene is TRBJ1-3, the V gene TRBV2; TRBD1, the D gene given by the table, was not confirmed from the DNA. The germline gives CDR1 SNHLY, CDR2 FYNNEI. The CDR3 is 11 amino acids in total, end residues counted. CDR3 protein: CASSDLASSAL.

The chain joins TRBV6-5 to TRBJ2-5; 7 bases are shared with TRBD1. From germline, CDR1 is MNHEY and CDR2 SVGAGI. The CDR3 consists of 13 residues. Losses at the gene ends were 6 bases for V and 3 bases for J; bases not matched to a gene: 4. This CDR3 is CASRGTAKETQYF. The CDR3 DNA is TGTGCCAGCAGAGGGACAGCCAAAGAGACCCAGTACTTC.

This chain joins TRBV30 and TRBJ2-1; D is possibly TRBD1 or TRBD2 (5 bases each). Germline lookup yields CDR1 GTSNPN and CDR2 SVGIG (reference sequence). V lost 1 base, J lost 9 bases, and 16 bases lay in between. The CDR3 consists of 14 residues. In DNA form, the CDR3 reads TGTGCCTGGAGTGCGGGTGGGGCGCGGGTTGAGCAGTTCTTC. Its protein product is CAWSAGGARVEQFF.

The chain combines TRBV3-1 (or the pseudogene TRBV3-2) with TRBJ2-7; 13 bases map to TRBD2. Germline V gives CDR1 LGHDT, CDR2 YNNKEL (reference sequence). This CDR3 is 17 amino acids long. V shed 2 bases and J 4 bases; nucleotides not matched to a gene: 8. The CDR3 sequence is CASSQLLAGGQKYEQYF. The DNA of the CDR3 is TGTGCCAGCAGCCAACTACTAGCGGGGGGGCAAAAATACGAGCAGTACTTC.

The rearrangement links TRBV6-4 to TRBJ1-1; the D is unclear. The ends were cut back, 6 bases at V and 4 bases at J, with 6 bases in the middle. Germline V lookup: CDR1 MRHNA, CDR2 SNTAGT. The CDR3 has 11 residues. CDR3 sequence: CASREPTEAFF. CDR3 coding DNA: TGTGCCAGCAGGGAACCCACTGAAGCTTTCTTT.

V gene TRBV11-2 combines with J gene TRBJ1-4, with 12 bases aligning to TRBD1. The germline V gene encodes CDR1 SGHAT and CDR2 FQNNGV. J was trimmed by 10 bases and V by 4 bases; bases with no gene match: 7. The CDR3 covers 15 residues. The CDR3 protein is CASSYGTGGFGKLFF. The CDR3 DNA sequence: TGTGCCAGCAGCTACGGGACAGGGGGCTTCGGAAAACTGTTTTTT.

V is TRBV19 and J is TRBJ1-2; D gene unclear. From germline, CDR1 is LNHDA and CDR2 SQIVND (reference sequence). V gave up 3 bases and J gave up 3 bases, with 8 bases separating them. The CDR3 has 13 residues. CDR3 sequence reads: CASSIKTHYGYTF. CDR3 in DNA: TGTGCCAGTAGTATTAAAACTCACTATGGCTACACCTTC.

With regard to this clone: This same CDR3 is encoded by further DNA sequences in the sample. DNA of the CDR3: TGTGCCAGCAGTTACTCGGGAGGGGGCAACACTGAAGCTTTCTTT. It codes for CASSYSGGGNTEAFF. The V and J genes are TRBV6-6 and TRBJ1-1; 7 nucleotides match TRBD1. CDR1 MNHNY and CDR2 SVGAGI come from the germline V gene (reference sequence). CDR3 length: 15 residues. Trimming took 0 bases from V and 2 from J; bases not matched to a gene: 3.

Turning to this clone: A junction boundary mismatches the germline segment, possibly from a read error. The V gene is TRBV4-3, the J gene TRBJ2-1; 9 bases match TRBD1. The CDR3 totals 15 residues. Germline CDR1 and CDR2: LGHNA and YSLEER. This CDR3 reads CASSRGTGNNNERFF. CDR3 DNA: TGCGCCAGCAGCCGGGGGACAGGGAACAACAATGAGCGGTTCTTC.